These 14 T cell receptor beta chains were sequenced from one sample in a study of T cells in Graves' hyperthyroidism and ophthalmopathy. The CDR3 regions of TCR beta were amplified from RNA transcripts. HTBI primers were the set used in a first-round RT-PCR of the TCR CDR3. TCRdb passed the multiplex PCR reads through MiXCR, listing each CDR3 protein once. The sample shows some 370,000 distinct CDR3 sequences, about 18% of them seen only once. The sequencing sample was made of blood. The receptors originated from a woman aged 30 to 39 with Graves' hyperthyroidism that later progressed to Graves' ophthalmopathy.

This clonotype was counted ten times or more. The rearrangement joins TRBV2 to TRBJ2-4; 8 nucleotides line up with TRBD1. CDR1 and CDR2 (germline): SNHLY, FYNNEI. After removal of 6 bases from V and 4 bases from J, the junction contained 5 bases not matched to a gene. This CDR3 contains 14 residues. Here the CDR3 DNA reads TGTGCCAGCAGGGGTGGACAGGGAAAAAACATTCAGTACTTC. This encodes CASRGGQGKNIQYF.

Worth noting for this clonotype: Since a much larger clone is just one base distant, this may be a read error. This chain connects TRBV11-2 to TRBJ2-1, with D possibly being TRBD2 (7 bases). CDR3 length: 13 residues. Germline loops: CDR1 SGHAT, CDR2 FQNNGV. V was trimmed by 5 bases and J by 11 bases, leaving 16 bases between them. DNA of the CDR3: TGTGCCAGCAGCCGAGGGGGACTAAATCAGCAGTTCTTC. It is translated as CASSRGGLNQQFF.

There are many counts of this clonotype. This rearrangement joins TRBV20-1 to TRBJ2-1; D is perhaps TRBD2 (5 bases). CDR1 DFQATT and CDR2 SNEGSKA come from the germline V gene (reference sequence). This CDR3 spans 13 amino acids. Trimming removed 5 bases from V and 6 bases from J, with 14 bases in between. Here the CDR3 DNA reads TGCAGTGCTCCTCACACCGGACTCAATGAGCAGTTCTTC. This gives the protein CSAPHTGLNEQFF.

The chain combines TRBV7-9 with TRBJ1-2, with a weak D call TRBD1 (5 bases). Germline V gives CDR1 SEHNR, CDR2 FQNEAQ (reference sequence). Trimming stripped 6 bases from V and 4 bases from J, with 18 bases between. The CDR3 totals 15 residues. CDR3 nucleotide sequence: TGTGCCAGCAGTCCTGTTACTGGGACCGCCTATGGCTACACCTTC. This gives the protein CASSPVTGTAYGYTF.

This clonotype appeared a few times. The chain has TRBV9 and TRBJ1-6; 7 nucleotides line up with TRBD1. This CDR3 is built from 15 residues. Germline-derived CDR1 and CDR2 are SGDLS and YYNGEE. Trimming at V came to 1 base and at J to 9 bases, leaving 7 bases not matched to a gene. The CDR3 region has the DNA TGTGCCAGCAGCGTAAGTGGGCAGGGGGGTTCACCCCTCCACTTT. As protein: CASSVSGQGGSPLHF.

This sequence joins TRBV9 and TRBJ2-3; TRBD2 matches 12 bases. Trimming took 7 bases from V and 3 from J; bases not matched to a gene: 9. In germline, CDR1 is SGDLS, CDR2 YYNGEE. The CDR3 is made up of 16 amino acids. CDR3 sequence: CASGGGLAGGTDTQYF. CDR3 coding DNA: TGTGCCAGCGGCGGGGGACTAGCGGGTGGGACAGATACGCAGTATTTT.

The chain links TRBV4-1 to TRBJ1-3; no clear D. The CDR3 spans 16 residues. Trimming removed 2 bases from V and 4 bases from J, with 15 bases in between. Germline CDR1 is MGHRA and CDR2 is YSYEKL. The CDR3 reads CASSQPGGGGGNTIYF. DNA for the CDR3: TGCGCCAGCAGCCAACCGGGCGGAGGTGGAGGAAACACCATATATTTT.

This clonotype was counted at least ten times. The chain carries TRBV12-3 or TRBV12-4 and TRBJ2-7; maybe TRBD1 (5 bases). There are 14 residues in the CDR3. Trimming removed 3 bases from V and 6 bases from J, with 15 bases in between. CDR3 protein: CASSLAGARGEQYF. The CDR3 DNA follows: TGTGCCAGCAGTTTGGCTGGGGCTAGGGGCGAGCAGTACTTC.

The sample holds many counts of this clonotype. This sequence joins TRBV27 and TRBJ2-7; 10 bases match TRBD2. CDR3 length equals 15 residues. The J segment lost 3 bases and the V segment lost 5 bases, leaving 7 bases of the junction unmatched. Germline-derived CDR1 and CDR2 are MNHEY and SMNVEV (reference sequence). The CDR3 DNA is TGTGCCAGCAGTGTAGCGGGAGGTGATTTCTACGAGCAGTACTTC. As protein: CASSVAGGDFYEQYF.

At least ten counts were recorded for this clonotype. This sequence joins TRBV6-1 and TRBJ2-3; TRBD2 matches at 10 bases. This CDR3 comprises 18 residues. After removal of 6 bases from V and 1 base from J, the junction contained 13 bases not matched to a gene. In germline, CDR1 is MNHNS, CDR2 SASEGT. This chain's CDR3 is CASSGVQREGLGTDTQYF. In DNA form, the CDR3 reads TGTGCCAGCAGCGGGGTCCAGCGGGAGGGCCTTGGCACAGATACGCAGTATTTT.

The V gene is TRBV11-1, the J gene TRBJ2-7; no clear D gene. The CDR3 runs to 16 residues. Trimming took off 2 bases at V and 2 bases at J, with 16 bases between the two ends. Germline-derived CDR1 and CDR2 are SGHAT and FQDESV (reference sequence). The DNA of the CDR3 is TGTGCCAGCAGCTTAAGGCTACGGCGGAAAACCTACGAGCAGTACTTC. The encoded protein is CASSLRLRRKTYEQYF.

This clonotype was observed many times. This rearrangement joins TRBV10-3 to TRBJ1-2; D possibly corresponds to TRBD1 (5 bases). The germline V gene has CDR1 ENHRY and CDR2 SYGVKD. Trimming pared 0 bases from V and 0 bases from J, leaving 17 bases between. This CDR3 has 18 amino acids. The CDR3, as DNA: TGTGCCATCAGTGAGTCGGGCGACAGAGGATCGACTAACTATGGCTACACCTTC. Translating gives CAISESGDRGSTNYGYTF.

The table lists this clonotype with many counts. The chain joins TRBV2 to TRBJ2-5, with 11 positions matching TRBD2. The CDR3 is 13 residues long. V gave up 9 bases and J gave up 5 bases; unmatched junction bases: 5. Germline-derived CDR1 and CDR2 are SNHLY and FYNNEI. CDR3 region: CARIAGGLETQYF. CDR3 DNA sequence: TGTGCCAGAATAGCGGGGGGGTTGGAGACCCAGTACTTC.

This clonotype showed up just a few times. V and J are TRBV20-1 and TRBJ2-3; 12 nucleotides agree with TRBD2. Germline CDR1 DFQATT, CDR2 SNEGSKA (reference sequence). CDR3 size: 15 residues. The V segment lost 4 bases and the J segment 8 bases; nucleotides outside the gene matches: 10. The CDR3 sequence: CSAIDLAGGPGTQYF. The CDR3 region has the DNA TGCAGTGCTATTGATCTAGCGGGGGGGCCGGGTACGCAGTATTTT.